Detailed here is one T cell receptor (beta chain). Its cognate antigen has yet to be identified. Per-base qualities were not stored, and no clone one base away is much larger. Patients with hyperthyroidism were aged 18 to 65 years, had been newly diagnosed, and had a disease duration of less than 2 months. Patients with other autoimmune diseases, uncontrolled infections, pregnancy or lactation were excluded from the study. Diagnosis relied on clinical symptoms, serum thyroxine, TRAb, thyroid ultrasound and orbital computed tomography. Total RNA was extracted using Trizol reagent, and RNA quality was checked on an Agilent 2100 Bioanalyzer. The data originate from a study of Graves' ophthalmopathy and Graves' hyperthyroidism (dated by TCRdb to 2017 to 2018). About the study as a whole: A patient counted as having stable hyperthyroidism if there was no progression to ophthalmopathy within 18 months of follow-up. TCR beta repertoire signatures were used to distinguish Graves' ophthalmopathy from Graves' hyperthyroidism and to predict progression to ophthalmopathy. In total, 135 blood samples were TCR-sequenced: approximately 42 ophthalmopathy, under 80 hyperthyroidism and some 17 hyperthyroidism-to-ophthalmopathy patients. To explore V-J signatures distinguishing ophthalmopathy from hyperthyroidism, a discovery set of about 99 patients (about 44 ophthalmopathy, roughly 56 stable hyperthyroidism) was enrolled. For independent validation, a separate cohort was made up of roughly 19 hyperthyroidism patients plus 17 patients who later progressed from hyperthyroidism to ophthalmopathy. In over five hyperthyroidism patients, the T-cell repertoires found in thyroid tissue were compared with those found in blood. Once sampling was done, hyperthyroidism patients were given methimazole at a starting dose of 30 mg daily, while ophthalmopathy patients were given high-dose intravenous methylprednisolone. The research as a whole found: In cross-validation, the 13-signature model distinguished ophthalmopathy from stable hyperthyroidism with about 88% sensitivity and around 81% specificity, and in the test set the corresponding values were around 80% and 75%. Most expanded thyroid clonotypes with a frequency above 0.001 also appeared in blood, which suggests that blood repertoires may reflect the immune response in the thyroid. In validation, the model predicted ophthalmopathy progression with about 70% sensitivity and around 72% specificity; some 13 predicted patients were CT-confirmed with GO in a median of about 6.2 months. No statistical method was used to set the sample size in advance, and the investigators knew which group each participant was assigned to.

The junction shows trimming of 8 bases on V and 3 bases on J, and the gene matches do not reach 3 bases of it. Measured from the cysteine to the phenylalanine, the CDR3 is 12 residues long. The DNA shown is the 36-base CDR3, in frame from base 1. The germline V gene yields MNHNS for CDR1 and SASEGT for CDR2. For repertoire sequencing, TCR beta CDR3 regions were amplified from RNA transcripts. The first round was an RT-PCR using HTBI primers with the Qiagen OneStep RT-PCR kit, and this first round was followed by a second-round multiplex PCR, then size selection and purification. Sequencing of the libraries was carried out on an Illumina HiSeq2000 in paired-end mode with 100 bp reads. The source study handled its data this way. SOAPnuke was used for read processing, and reads with adapters, uncalled bases, a mean Phred below 15, or no exact constant-primer or identifier match were discarded. COPE v1.2.5 was used to merge the high-quality paired reads. Clonotypes were defined as unique nucleotide sequences and were aligned to IMGT TRB V, D and J references using MiTCR v1.1. Analysis was restricted to V-J combinations with a frequency above 0.0001, which covered roughly 99% of repertoires. A TCR clonal expansion and chaos score per V-J combination was defined as the ratio of F50 clonal expansion to chaos observed in the TCRdist matrix. Welch's t-statistics and random forest were used to reduce features to about 13 V-J combinations, which were fed into a naive Bayes classifier. Thyroid-blood repertoire similarity was quantified with the Morisita-Horn index. Clones were called with MiXCR by TCRdb after fastp trimmed the public reads at Q25, and only in-frame beta chains were retained. Identical CDR3 protein sequences are pooled into one entry, listed with their most common genes and DNA. None of the V and J calls come from the authors' own analysis; TCRdb made them. In this sample the table shows more than 1,000,000 distinct CDR3 sequences, about two fifths of which occur a single time. The ten most abundant clones make up approximately 12% of the sample.

The material sequenced was peripheral blood or thyroid tissue (not recorded which). The receptor chain draws on TRBV6-1 and TRBJ2-7; TRBD1 fits 8 bases in the junction. The sequence came from an adult man with Graves' hyperthyroidism. This receptor carries the CDR3 CASDGQGYEQYF. The DNA sequence is TGTGCCAGCGACGGACAGGGCTACGAGCAGTACTTC.